The subject of this entry is one TCR beta chain. This specimen comes from a study of blood T cell repertoires in COVID-19. Study overall: The study drew acute and convalescent COVID-19 samples from the United States, Italy and Spain.

Original data processing: Estimation of nucleated cell counts relied on the amplification of reference gene primers. The data were produced by immunoSEQ multiplex PCR, yet TCRdb's version contains in-frame clones alone and is incomplete. That table furnishes V, J and clone size, whereas the DNA furnished D and trimming. The top ten clones hold roughly 9% of a sample with about 160,000 clones, approximately 88% of them seen once. The ends lost 2 bases at V and 0 bases at J; junction bases unmatched: 2. Germline V gene data show CDR1 as SGHRS and CDR2 as YFSETQ. The CDR3 runs 16 residues. The sequence was obtained from an elderly woman with active or convalescent COVID-19. The material sequenced was peripheral blood. The chain couples TRBV5-1 to TRBJ2-2; 9 positions match TRBD1. DNA of the CDR3: TGCGCCAGCAGCTTTCGGACAGGGGCGAACACCGGGGAGCTGTTTTTT. Its translation is CASSFRTGANTGELFF.